The T cell receptor (beta chain) described here comes from a study of shared clonotypes between healthy human individuals. The CDR3 has 13 amino acids. The germline V gene has CDR1 SGHAT and CDR2 FQNNGV. The ends lost 5 bases at V and 3 bases at J; junction bases unmatched: 3. Investigators spread the genomic DNA of each subset evenly over several immunoSEQ plates. Measured with immunoSEQ multiplex PCR; TCRdb has only the in-frame clones, and not every one. The sample includes 2 million to 2.5 million clones, under 95% of them seen just once. Sequenced input: naive CD4+ T cells from PBMCs. Subset given: CD45RA+ positively selected. V usage is TRBV11-2 and J usage is TRBJ2-7; 8 nucleotides match TRBD1. The sequence was obtained from a man in his late teens or twenties in good health. Some clones in this sample may be carry-over from other donors' samples. In DNA form, the CDR3 reads TGTGCCAGCAGCATTGGACAGGGCTACGAGCAGTACTTC. It yields the protein CASSIGQGYEQYF.